The present TCR beta chain was sequenced within a study of T cell responses to AZD1222 COVID-19 vaccine (TCRdb year 2021). Concerning the study at large: AZD1222 recipients with second doses at about 4 weeks or about 12 weeks were pooled, because spike-specific TCR depth and breadth did not differ between schedules. TCR sequencing covered more than 230 trial participants: 200 to 220 given two doses of AZD1222 and around 25 given two doses of MenACWY control vaccine. Trial participants were enrolled by age into 18-55, 56-69 and 70-plus year subgroups, with about 150, 28 and 57 TCR-sequenced participants respectively.

The paper's findings and limits, for the study overall: The 56-69-year group was small, and its depth increase did not reach significance, likely because of low power. Reportedly, close to half of the unique spike-specific TCRs recognized epitopes lying outside the regions that are mutated in the B.1.351 and B.1.1.7 variants. The vaccine-associated CD4 TCRs covered the entire spike protein, and the dominant responses fell in regions 160-218 and 743-854. Because no day 14 peak-response samples were available, the repertoires could be characterized only after the peak T cell response. Only five or six AZD1222 recipients were SARS-CoV-2 seropositive at baseline, limiting conclusions about previously exposed vaccinees. Participants were mostly white British and included more females than males, and it was suggested by the authors that clonal diversity may have been underestimated. Spike-specific TCR breadth and depth rose significantly after two AZD1222 doses compared with day 0 and with MenACWY recipients.

The CDR3 regions of human TCRbeta chains were analyzed by immunosequencing. Processing in the source paper ran as follows. Repertoire TCRs were matched against a reference library of SARS-CoV-2-specific TCRs generated with the MIRA antigen-specificity platform. Breadth was defined as the fraction of unique TCRs that were SARS-CoV-2-associated. Depth was defined as the fraction of total T cells that were SARS-CoV-2-associated. Using the MIRA data, each spike-specific TCR was assigned both to the spike region to which the TCR was reactive and to a CD4 or CD8 class. Log10-transformed breadth and depth values were compared by one-way ANOVA with Sidak's multiple comparisons tests. TCRdb obtained this table from immuneACCESS and retained in-frame rearrangements with V and J assigned. These tables miss some clones; where compared with another copy, unresolved V genes account for less than half of the shortfall, and the remainder is unexplained. V and J calls plus clone size are reproduced from that table; the DNA served to infer D and trimming. The sample data list around 150,000 clones, and 75% to 90% of these were observed just once. Over 3.5% of the sample is held by the ten biggest clonotypes.

As regards this clone: The target of this receptor is not known. Base qualities are not provided; no much larger clone lies one nucleotide away.

The time point tag for this specimen amounts to: baseline before first vaccination. Vaccinee samples were obtained from the UK trials COV001 and COV002, which included a single-blind randomized controlled phase 2/3 trial of AZD1222 (ChAdOx1 nCoV-19) in healthy adults. For TCRbeta chain sequencing, PBMC samples were collected from trial participants at day 0 and at day 28 after the second dose. In the germline V gene, CDR1 corresponds to SGHRS and CDR2 to YFSETQ. The CDR3 sequence holds 14 residues, the cysteine and phenylalanine included. Solely the CDR3 DNA is kept, with 42 bases framed from the first base. V drops 4 bases and J drops 6 bases, leaving 13 bases in between.

The V and J genes are TRBV5-1 and TRBJ2-2, with the D gene too uncertain to name. This receptor was identified in an adult in good health. The sequencing used peripheral blood, collected on day 0 of AZD1222 vaccination. The DNA reads as follows: TGCGCCAGCAGCCTCCTGACACCCGCCGGGGAGCTGTTTTTT. This encodes CASSLLTPAGELFF.